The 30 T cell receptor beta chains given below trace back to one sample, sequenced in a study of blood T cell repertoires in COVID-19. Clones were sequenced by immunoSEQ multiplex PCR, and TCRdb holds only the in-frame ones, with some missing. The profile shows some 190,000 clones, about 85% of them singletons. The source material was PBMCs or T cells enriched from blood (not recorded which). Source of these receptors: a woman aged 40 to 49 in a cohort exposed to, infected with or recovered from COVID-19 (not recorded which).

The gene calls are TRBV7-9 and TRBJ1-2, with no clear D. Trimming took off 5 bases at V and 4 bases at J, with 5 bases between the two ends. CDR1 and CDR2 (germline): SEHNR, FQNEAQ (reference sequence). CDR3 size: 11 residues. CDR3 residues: CASSPSYGYTF. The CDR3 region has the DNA TGTGCCAGCAGCCCCAGCTATGGCTACACCTTC.

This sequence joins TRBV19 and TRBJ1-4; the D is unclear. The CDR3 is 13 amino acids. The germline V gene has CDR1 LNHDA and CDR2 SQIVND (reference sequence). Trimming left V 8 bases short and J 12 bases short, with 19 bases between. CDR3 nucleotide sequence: TGTGCCAGTCATAGGCGACCTGATGGAGAACTGTTTTTT. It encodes CASHRRPDGELFF.

The CDR3: CASSWAGATDTQYF. In DNA form, the CDR3 reads TGTGCCAGCAGCTGGGCGGGGGCCACAGATACGCAGTATTTT. The V and J genes are TRBV6-5 and TRBJ2-3, with a tentative D call TRBD2 (7 bases). This CDR3 has 14 residues. Per germline, CDR1 MNHEY and CDR2 SVGAGI. V gave up 6 bases and J gave up 2 bases, with 12 bases separating them.

The CDR3: CASSYGREGTDTQYF. The CDR3 region has the DNA TGTGCCAGCAGTTACGGTCGGGAGGGCACAGATACGCAGTATTTT. The chain is built from TRBV6-2 or TRBV6-3 and TRBJ2-3; 7 bases match TRBD2. CDR3 length: 15 amino acids. Per the germline V gene, CDR1 is MNHEY and CDR2 is SVGEGT. With 2 bases clipped from V and 1 base from J, the junction kept 3 bases outside the gene matches.

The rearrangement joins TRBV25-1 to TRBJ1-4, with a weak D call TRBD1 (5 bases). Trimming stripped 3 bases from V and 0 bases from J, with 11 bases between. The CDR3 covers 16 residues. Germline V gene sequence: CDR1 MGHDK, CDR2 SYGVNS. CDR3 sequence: CASSERKGTTNEKLFF. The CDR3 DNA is TGTGCCAGCAGTGAGAGAAAGGGGACAACTAATGAAAAACTGTTTTTT.

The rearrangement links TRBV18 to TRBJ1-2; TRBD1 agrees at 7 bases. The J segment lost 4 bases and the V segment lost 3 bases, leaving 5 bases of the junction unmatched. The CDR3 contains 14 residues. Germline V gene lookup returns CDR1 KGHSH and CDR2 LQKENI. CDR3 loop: CASSPEQGFYGYTF. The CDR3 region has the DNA TGTGCCAGCTCACCGGAACAGGGGTTCTATGGCTACACCTTC. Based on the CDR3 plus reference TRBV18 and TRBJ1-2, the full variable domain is NAGVMQNPRHLVRRRGQEARLRCSPMKGHSHVYWYRQLPEEGLKFMVYLQKENIIDESGMPKERFSAEFPKEGPSILRIQQVVRGDSAAYFCASSPEQGFYGYTFGSGTRLTVV.

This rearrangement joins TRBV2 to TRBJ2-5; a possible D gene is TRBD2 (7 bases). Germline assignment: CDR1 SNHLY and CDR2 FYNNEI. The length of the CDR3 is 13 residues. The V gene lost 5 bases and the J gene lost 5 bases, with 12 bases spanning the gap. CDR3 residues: CASSWGGGETQYF. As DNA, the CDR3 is TGTGCCAGCAGTTGGGGGGGCGGGGAGACCCAGTACTTC.

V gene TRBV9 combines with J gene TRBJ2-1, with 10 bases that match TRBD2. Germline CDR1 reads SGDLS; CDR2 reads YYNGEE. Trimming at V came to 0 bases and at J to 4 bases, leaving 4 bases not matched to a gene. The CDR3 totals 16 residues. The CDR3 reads CASSVELAGAYNEQFF. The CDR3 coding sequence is TGTGCCAGCAGCGTAGAGCTAGCGGGAGCTTACAATGAGCAGTTCTTC. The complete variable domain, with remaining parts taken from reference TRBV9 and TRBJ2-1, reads DSGVTQTPKHLITATGQRVTLRCSPRSGDLSVYWYQQSLDQGLQFLIQYYNGEERAKGNILERFSAQQFPDLHSELNLSSLELGDSALYFCASSVELAGAYNEQFFGPGTRLTVL.

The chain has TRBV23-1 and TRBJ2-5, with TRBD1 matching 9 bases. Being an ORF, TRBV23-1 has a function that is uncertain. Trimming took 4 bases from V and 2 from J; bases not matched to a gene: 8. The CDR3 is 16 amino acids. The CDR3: CASSRRTGDLQETQYF. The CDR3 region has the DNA TGCGCCAGCAGTCGCCGGACAGGGGACTTACAAGAGACCCAGTACTTC.

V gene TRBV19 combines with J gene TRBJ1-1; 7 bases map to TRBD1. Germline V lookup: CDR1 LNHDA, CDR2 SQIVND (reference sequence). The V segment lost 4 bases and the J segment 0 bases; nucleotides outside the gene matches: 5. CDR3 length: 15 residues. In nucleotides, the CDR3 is TGTGCCAGTAGTACACAGGGGACATTGAACACTGAAGCTTTCTTT. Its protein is CASSTQGTLNTEAFF.

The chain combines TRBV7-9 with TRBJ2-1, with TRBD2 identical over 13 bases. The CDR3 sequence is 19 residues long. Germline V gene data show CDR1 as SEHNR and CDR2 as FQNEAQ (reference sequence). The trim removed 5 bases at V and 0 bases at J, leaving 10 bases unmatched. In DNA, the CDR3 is TGTGCCAGCAGCAATACTGGGACTAGCGGGGTTAGCTCCTACAATGAGCAGTTCTTC. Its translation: CASSNTGTSGVSSYNEQFF.

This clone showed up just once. The CDR3 spells CSGVAGGQPDTQYF. The CDR3 nucleotides read TGCAGCGGCGTAGCGGGGGGGCAACCGGATACGCAGTATTTT. This chain connects TRBV29-1 to TRBJ2-3; TRBD2 agrees at 11 bases. The V and J ends lost 7 bases and 6 bases, in that order; junction bases with no gene match: 9. Germline-derived CDR1 and CDR2 are SQVTM and ANQGSEA. This CDR3 spans 14 amino acids.

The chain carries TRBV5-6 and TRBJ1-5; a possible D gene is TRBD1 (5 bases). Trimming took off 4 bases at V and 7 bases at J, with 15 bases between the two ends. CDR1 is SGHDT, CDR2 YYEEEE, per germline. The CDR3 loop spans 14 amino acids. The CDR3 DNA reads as TGTGCCAGCAGCCTTGGGAGGGGTGGACAGCCCCAGCATTTT. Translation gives CASSLGRGGQPQHF.

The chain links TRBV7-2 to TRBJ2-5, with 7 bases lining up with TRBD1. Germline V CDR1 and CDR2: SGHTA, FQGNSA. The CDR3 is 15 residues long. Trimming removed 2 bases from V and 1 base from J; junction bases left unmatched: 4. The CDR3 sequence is CASSLPRQGQETQYF. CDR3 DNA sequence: TGTGCCAGCAGCTTACCCAGACAGGGCCAAGAGACCCAGTACTTC. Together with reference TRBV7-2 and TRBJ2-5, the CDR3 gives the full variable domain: GAGVSQSPSNKVTEKGKDVELRCDPISGHTALYWYRQSLGQGLEFLIYFQGNSAPDKSGLPSDRFSAERTGGSVSTLTIQRTQQEDSAVYLCASSLPRQGQETQYFGPGTRLLVL.

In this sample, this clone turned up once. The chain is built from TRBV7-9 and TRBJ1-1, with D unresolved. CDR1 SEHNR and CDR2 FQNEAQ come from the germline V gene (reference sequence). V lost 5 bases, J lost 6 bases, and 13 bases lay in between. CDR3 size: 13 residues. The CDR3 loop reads CASSPAGNAEAFF. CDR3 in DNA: TGTGCCAGCAGCCCCGCCGGGAATGCTGAAGCTTTCTTT.

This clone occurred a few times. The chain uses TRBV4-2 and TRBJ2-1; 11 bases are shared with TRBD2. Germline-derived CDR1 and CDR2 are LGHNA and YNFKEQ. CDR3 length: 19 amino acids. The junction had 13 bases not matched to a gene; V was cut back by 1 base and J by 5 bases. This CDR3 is CASSQAARLAGPVNNEQFF. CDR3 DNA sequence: TGTGCCAGCAGCCAAGCGGCCCGACTAGCGGGGCCCGTAAACAATGAGCAGTTCTTC.

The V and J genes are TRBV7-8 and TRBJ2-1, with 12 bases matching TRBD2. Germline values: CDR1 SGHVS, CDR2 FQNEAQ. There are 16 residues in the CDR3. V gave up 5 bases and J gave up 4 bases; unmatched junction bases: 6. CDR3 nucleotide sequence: TGTGCCAGCAGCCCGCGGACTAGCGGGATATACAATGAGCAGTTCTTC. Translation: CASSPRTSGIYNEQFF.

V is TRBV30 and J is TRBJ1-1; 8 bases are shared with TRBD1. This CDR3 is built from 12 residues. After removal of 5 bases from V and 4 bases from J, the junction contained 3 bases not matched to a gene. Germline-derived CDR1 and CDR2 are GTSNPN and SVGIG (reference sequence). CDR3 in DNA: TGTGCCTGGGGACAGGGCCCCACTGAAGCTTTCTTT. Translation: CAWGQGPTEAFF.

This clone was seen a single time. CDR3 in amino acids: CSALGQGEGVAFF. CDR3 DNA sequence: TGCAGCGCCTTGGGACAGGGAGAGGGTGTAGCTTTCTTT. The chain has TRBV29-1 and TRBJ1-1, with 9 positions matching TRBD1. The CDR3 covers 13 residues. The trim removed 7 bases at V and 10 bases at J, leaving 13 bases unmatched. Germline V lookup: CDR1 SQVTM, CDR2 ANQGSEA.

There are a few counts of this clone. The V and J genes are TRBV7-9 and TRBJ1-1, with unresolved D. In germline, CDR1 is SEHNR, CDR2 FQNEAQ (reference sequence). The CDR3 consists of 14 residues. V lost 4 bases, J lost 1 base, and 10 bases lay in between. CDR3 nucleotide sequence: TGTGCCAGCAGCTCCATGAGGGCGAACACTGAAGCTTTCTTT. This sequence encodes CASSSMRANTEAFF.

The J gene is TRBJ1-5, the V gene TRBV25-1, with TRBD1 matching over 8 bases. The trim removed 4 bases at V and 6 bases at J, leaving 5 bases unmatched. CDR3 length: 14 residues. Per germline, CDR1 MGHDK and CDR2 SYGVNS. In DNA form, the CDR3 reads TGTGCCAGCAGTGGACAGGGGACGGCTCAGCCCCAGCATTTT. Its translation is CASSGQGTAQPQHF.

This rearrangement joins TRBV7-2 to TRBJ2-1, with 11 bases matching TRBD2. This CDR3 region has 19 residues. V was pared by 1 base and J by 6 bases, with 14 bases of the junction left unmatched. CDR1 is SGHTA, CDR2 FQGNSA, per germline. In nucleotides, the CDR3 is TGTGCCAGCAGCTTAGATGGGGATAGCGGGAGGGCCTCTAGCAATGAGCAGTTCTTC. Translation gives CASSLDGDSGRASSNEQFF.

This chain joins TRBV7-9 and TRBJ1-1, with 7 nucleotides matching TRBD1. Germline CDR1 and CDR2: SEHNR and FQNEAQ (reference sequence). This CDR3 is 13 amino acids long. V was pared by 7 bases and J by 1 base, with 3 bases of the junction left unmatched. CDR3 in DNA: TGTGCCAGCACCGGGACAGAGAACACTGAAGCTTTCTTT. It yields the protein CASTGTENTEAFF.

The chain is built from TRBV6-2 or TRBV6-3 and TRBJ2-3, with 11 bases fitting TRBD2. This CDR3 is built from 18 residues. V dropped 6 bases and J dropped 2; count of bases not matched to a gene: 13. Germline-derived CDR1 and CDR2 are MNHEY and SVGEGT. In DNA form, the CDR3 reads TGTGCCAGCAGCAAGAAAGTAATACTAGCGGGAGACACAGATACGCAGTATTTT. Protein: CASSKKVILAGDTDTQYF.

The CDR3 loop is CASSLGGETYNEQFF. The CDR3 DNA follows: TGTGCCAGCAGTTTGGGGGGGGAGACCTACAATGAGCAGTTCTTC. This chain uses TRBV28 with TRBJ2-1, with TRBD2 matching over 7 bases. Losses at the gene ends were 3 bases for V and 2 bases for J; bases not matched to a gene: 4. From germline, CDR1 is MDHEN and CDR2 SYDVKM. The CDR3 has 15 residues.

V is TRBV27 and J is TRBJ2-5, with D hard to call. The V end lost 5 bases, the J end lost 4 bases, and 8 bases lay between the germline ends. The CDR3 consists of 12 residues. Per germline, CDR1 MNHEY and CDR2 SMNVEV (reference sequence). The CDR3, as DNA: TGTGCCAGCAGTACAAGTGGAGAGACCCAGTACTTC. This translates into CASSTSGETQYF.

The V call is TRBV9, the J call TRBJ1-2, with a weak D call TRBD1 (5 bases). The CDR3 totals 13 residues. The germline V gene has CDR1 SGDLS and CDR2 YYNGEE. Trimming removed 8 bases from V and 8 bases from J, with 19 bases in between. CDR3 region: CASSPQGRGGYTF. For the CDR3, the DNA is TGTGCCAGTAGCCCGCAGGGAAGAGGCGGCTACACCTTC.

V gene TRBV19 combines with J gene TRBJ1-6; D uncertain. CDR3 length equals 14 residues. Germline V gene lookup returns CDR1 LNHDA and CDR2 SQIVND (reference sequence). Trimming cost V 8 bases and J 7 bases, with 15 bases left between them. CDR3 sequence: CASGWSLGNSPLHF. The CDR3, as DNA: TGTGCCAGTGGCTGGTCCCTCGGGAATTCACCCCTCCACTTT.

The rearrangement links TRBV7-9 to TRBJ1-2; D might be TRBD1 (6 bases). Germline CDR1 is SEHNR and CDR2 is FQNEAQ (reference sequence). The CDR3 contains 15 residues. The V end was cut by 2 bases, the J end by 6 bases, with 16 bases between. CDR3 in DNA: TGTGCCAGCAGCTTACGACAGGCCGACTGGCATGGCTACACCTTC. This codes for CASSLRQADWHGYTF.

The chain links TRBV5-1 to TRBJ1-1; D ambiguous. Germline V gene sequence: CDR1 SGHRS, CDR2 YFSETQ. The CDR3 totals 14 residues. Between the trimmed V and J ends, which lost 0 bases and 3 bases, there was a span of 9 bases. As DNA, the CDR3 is TGCGCCAGCAGCTTGGATCCACATGACACTGAAGCTTTCTTT. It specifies CASSLDPHDTEAFF.